The TCR beta chain described here comes from a study of cytomegalovirus exposure and HLA in healthy donors. The junction had 9 bases not matched to a gene; V was cut back by 7 bases and J by 2 bases. Germline CDR1 MGHDK, CDR2 SYGVNS. The CDR3 is 15 residues long. Clones were read by immunoSEQ multiplex PCR, and TCRdb kept only the in-frame ones, dropping some. The sample lists tens of thousands of clones; about 96% were seen once. The source of this sequence is a woman under 30 in good health and CMV-seronegative. Sequencing input: PBMCs. The chain carries TRBV25-1 and TRBJ2-7, with TRBD1 identical over 9 bases. Here the CDR3 reads CASTTGTGKPYEQYF. The CDR3 DNA sequence: TGTGCCAGCACAACCGGGACAGGGAAACCCTACGAGCAGTACTTC.